Below, 14 T cell receptor delta chains from the same sample are listed, as sequenced in a study of human gamma delta and Vdelta1 T cells. TCRdb reran clone calling via CATT on the PCR reads. In the table there are approximately 6,000 delta-chain clones, around 9% of which are singletons. Specimen: naive CD27+ Vdelta1 gamma-delta T cells from blood. These receptors originate from a human donor in good health.

This clone was seen only a few times. This sequence is one base from a far larger clone and is likely a read error. The chain is built from TRDV2 and TRDJ1; weak D call: TRDD2 (7 bases). Trimming stripped 1 base from V and 1 base from J, with 24 bases between. The V gene's germline CDR1 is GEAIGNYY and CDR2 EKD. This CDR3 contains 19 residues. CDR3 sequence: CACDTVLPRGGTLTDKLIF. The DNA of the CDR3 is TGTGCCTGTGACACTGTCCTTCCTCGCGGGGGGACCCTCACCGATAAACTCATCTTT.

The chain is built from TRDV2 and TRDJ1; the D is unclear. V lost 9 bases to trimming and J lost 6 bases, with 10 bases between them. The CDR3 consists of 10 residues. Germline V gene sequence: CDR1 GEAIGNYY, CDR2 EKD. The CDR3 bases are TGTGCCACCACCTATTATAAACTCATCTTT. This sequence encodes CATTYYKLIF.

This sequence joins TRDV2 and TRDJ1; TRDD3 matches at 9 bases. CDR1 and CDR2 from the germline V gene are GEAIGNYY and EKD. The CDR3 is 18 amino acids. V lost 3 bases to trimming and J lost 0 bases; unmatched junction nucleotides: 13. CDR3 bases: TGTGCCTGTGACTCGCTACTTTACTGGGGGAGGTACACCGATAAACTCATCTTT. It is translated as CACDSLLYWGRYTDKLIF.

Concerning this clone: Only one base separates this from a far larger clonotype, so it likely reflects a read error. The identical CDR3 is also encoded by other nucleotide sequences in the sample. This chain joins TRDV1 and TRDJ1; a possible D gene is TRDD3 (6 bases). The length of the CDR3 is 20 residues. V was cut by 2 bases and J by 3 bases, with 28 bases left in between. Looked up from germline, CDR1 is TSWWSYY and CDR2 is QGS. In DNA form, the CDR3 reads TGTGCTCTTGGGGAAGGGAGGGTTACACCTCGGGGGAGGGGTCCCGATAAACTCATCTTT. Translated, it gives CALGEGRVTPRGRGPDKLIF.

Of note for this clone: TCRdb assigns this DNA the protein of a much larger clone, which departs from its translation at residue 5; this likely reflects a read error, and the protein shown comes from translating the DNA. The J gene is TRDJ1, the V gene TRDV1; D is unclear. The germline V gene encodes CDR1 TSWWSYY and CDR2 QGS. V lost 4 bases and J lost 3, with 27 bases in between. This CDR3 region has 19 residues. CDR3 sequence reads: CALGGGARRRAPRADKLIF. CDR3 DNA: TGTGCTCTTGGGGGAGGGGCTCGGCGGAGGGCCCCGAGGGCCGATAAACTCATCTTT.

Remarks on this clone: This may stem from a read error, because a much larger clone lies one nucleotide away. Other DNA sequences of this sample code for an identical CDR3. The chain carries TRDV1 and TRDJ1, with D unresolved. Germline loops: CDR1 TSWWSYY, CDR2 QGS. Between the trimmed V and J ends, which lost 2 bases and 3 bases, there was a span of 25 bases. The CDR3 extends over 19 amino acids. CDR3 coding DNA: TGTGCTCTTGGGGAAGGGGCTCGTCGGAGGGCCCCGAGGGCCGATAAACTCATCTTT. Residues: CALGEGARRRAPRADKLIF.

Sample share makes this clone medium-sized. The V call is TRDV1, the J call TRDJ1, with D perhaps being TRDD2 or TRDD3 (7 bases each). Per germline, CDR1 TSWWSYY and CDR2 QGS. V lost 1 base, J lost 0 bases, and 27 bases lay in between. The CDR3 is made up of 21 amino acids. CDR3 DNA sequence: TGTGCTCTTGGGGAACGCTCGCATTCCTACCGGGGGATTTCTTACACCGATAAACTCATCTTT. This sequence encodes CALGERSHSYRGISYTDKLIF.

This clone is medium-sized. Additional DNA sequences in this sample encode the identical CDR3. The chain employs TRDV1 and TRDJ1, with 9 bases that match TRDD3. The CDR3 is 20 amino acids. V was clipped by 0 bases and J by 3 bases; unmatched bases: 17. Germline V CDR1 and CDR2: TSWWSYY, QGS. The CDR3 DNA reads as TGTGCTCTTGGGGAACTGCGTCGGTCGTCTGGGGGATGGCTATCCGATAAACTCATCTTT. Protein: CALGELRRSSGGWLSDKLIF.

The table lists this clone with a few counts. This likely traces to a read error, being one base from a far larger clone. Other DNA sequences in the same sample also yield this CDR3. The rearrangement uses TRDV1 and TRDJ1; D is ambiguous. Trimming removed 6 bases from V and 5 bases from J, with 19 bases in between. From germline, CDR1 is TSWWSYY and CDR2 QGS. This CDR3 is built from 15 residues. CDR3 nucleotide sequence: TGTGCTCTTGGACCCCTCCCGAGGCGCACTGATAAACTCATCTTT. It translates to CALGPLPRRTDKLIF.

This clone rates as medium-sized. The genes are TRDV1 and TRDJ1; D uncertain. The CDR3 covers 17 residues. Germline V gene lookup returns CDR1 TSWWSYY and CDR2 QGS. V lost 2 bases, J lost 0 bases, and 16 bases lay in between. CDR3 protein: CALGETTLGNYTDKLIF. The CDR3 DNA reads TGTGCTCTTGGGGAAACTACGTTGGGAAACTACACCGATAAACTCATCTTT.

A note on this clone: A far larger clone differs by one base, so this is likely a read error. The chain combines TRDV1 with TRDJ1, with 9 bases aligning to TRDD2. V shed 4 bases and J 0 bases; nucleotides not matched to a gene: 15. From germline, CDR1 is TSWWSYY and CDR2 QGS. The length of the CDR3 is 19 residues. The CDR3 spells CALGGLPTGWGRYTDKLIF. CDR3 DNA: TGTGCTCTTGGGGGCCTTCCTACTGGCTGGGGAAGGTACACCGATAAACTCATCTTT.

By frequency in the sample, this clone is medium-sized. The chain carries TRDV1 and TRDJ1, with 10 bases that match TRDD3. Germline loops: CDR1 TSWWSYY, CDR2 QGS. V was clipped by 0 bases and J by 7 bases; unmatched bases: 11. This CDR3 spans 17 amino acids. The CDR3 region has the DNA TGTGCTCTTGGGGAACTGGTCCACCATGGGGGATACAGTAAACTCATCTTT. Translation gives CALGELVHHGGYSKLIF.

This clone has a count of ten or more. This sample includes further DNA sequences coding for the same CDR3. V is TRDV1 and J is TRDJ1; the match to TRDD2 covers 8 bases. The V and J ends lost 0 bases and 6 bases, in that order; junction bases with no gene match: 18. The CDR3 sequence is 19 residues long. Germline loops: CDR1 TSWWSYY, CDR2 QGS. CDR3 bases: TGTGCTCTTGGGGAACTATGGAGATCTTCCTACCGGGGACTCCATAAACTCATCTTT. This sequence encodes CALGELWRSSYRGLHKLIF.

A few counts support this clone. This may be a read error: a much more frequent sequence differs by one nucleotide. Other DNA sequences in the sample encode the same CDR3. J is TRDJ1 and V is TRDV1; 7 nucleotides agree with TRDD3. Germline V gives CDR1 TSWWSYY, CDR2 QGS. V lost 3 bases, J lost 0 bases, and 31 bases stayed unmatched. CDR3 length: 24 residues. CDR3 in amino acids: CALGERFLSRKGDPRWGYTDKLIF. CDR3 DNA sequence: TGTGCTCTTGGGGAGCGTTTCCTCTCCCGTAAGGGGGATCCGAGGTGGGGATACACCGATAAACTCATCTTT.